One TCR beta chain is described in this entry. Its antigen is not identified. The protocol was immunoSEQ multiplex PCR, while the TCRdb copy is restricted to in-frame clones and leaves out a portion. The table has some 21,000 clones, roughly three quarters seen once. Germline values: CDR1 SGHNT, CDR2 YYREEE (reference sequence). V lost 4 bases to trimming and J lost 0 bases; unmatched junction nucleotides: 5. The CDR3 sequence is 15 residues long. The sample comes from a study of early stage breast cancer tumors. Study in general: About 80% of the 16 invasive tumors were ER+, PR+ and HER2-. Average read coverage per sample was 7.5 to 10-fold.

Regarding the study as a whole: In most of the 16 patients, blood comparison separated tumor from normal breast. Most shared enriched TCRB sequences were commonly generated ones.

The sequenced material came from blood. The source of this sequence is a person between 55 and 69 years old with breast cancer. The rearrangement uses TRBV5-4 and TRBJ1-1, with 8 bases aligning to TRBD1. In DNA form, the CDR3 reads TGTGCCAGCAGCGGGGGGACAGGACTGAACACTGAAGCTTTCTTT. Amino acid sequence: CASSGGTGLNTEAFF.